Listed below are T cell receptor beta chains from one sample, sequenced in a study of response to subunit inactivated influenza vaccine. TCRdb reprocessed the RT-PCR reads via MiXCR and lists one record per CDR3 protein. The table has under 950,000 distinct CDR3 sequences, 21% seen once. This specimen was PBMCs from blood, taken around 5 days after vaccination. The receptors stem from a man between 45 and 60 years old who received an inactivated influenza vaccine. The CDR3 runs from the conserved cysteine through the conserved F or W. The D gene is left open where the match is weak. Size tells how often a clone was seen (once, few, many) or the class of an expanded clone, and some rows leave it out.

.	TRBV7-3	15	few	TRBJ1-1	TGTGCCAGCAGCCCCAGCGGAGCTGGGAACACTGAAGCTTTCTTT	CASSPSGAGNTEAFF
TRBD1	TRBV20-1	14	few	TRBJ2-1	TGCAGTGCTACTACGGGGACAGGAAAAAATGAGCAGTTCTTC	CSATTGTGKNEQFF
.	TRBV29-1	16	.	TRBJ2-2	TGCAGCGTTGAAGCGAGGGGGCGGGGGAACACCGGGGAGCTGTTTTTT	CSVEARGRGNTGELFF
.	TRBV20-1	13	few	TRBJ2-7	TGCAGTGCTAGAAACAGGGTACCCTACGAGCAGTACTTC	CSARNRVPYEQYF
TRBD1	TRBV12-3/TRBV12-4	15	.	TRBJ2-1	TGTGCCAGCAGTCCTTCCGGGACAGGGAGGGATGAGCAGTTCTTC	CASSPSGTGRDEQFF
.	TRBV20-1	12	few	TRBJ1-2	TGCAGTGCTCTAGAGGGAGAGAATGGCTACACCTTC	CSALEGENGYTF
TRBD1	TRBV19	15	.	TRBJ2-7	TGTGCCAGTAGTTCTTTAACAGGGGGGTCCTACGAGCAGTACTTC	CASSSLTGGSYEQYF
.	TRBV3-1	17	.	TRBJ2-4	TGTGCCAGCAGCCTAAAGAACAGAGATCTAGCCAAAAACATTCAGTACTTC	CASSLKNRDLAKNIQYF
TRBD2	TRBV7-2	15	few	TRBJ2-2	TGTGCCAGCAGCCTCGGACTAGCGGGAGCCGGGGAGCTGTTTTTT	CASSLGLAGAGELFF
.	TRBV6-1	14	.	TRBJ1-6	TGTGCCAGCAGGGAGACTTATCAACGTTCACCCCTCCACTTT	CASRETYQRSPLHF
.	TRBV12-5	12	.	TRBJ2-2	TGTGCTAGTGGTAGGGACACCGGGGAGCTGTTTTTT	CASGRDTGELFF
TRBD1	TRBV28	15	few	TRBJ2-5	TGTGCCAGCAGTTTAAACCCGGGACAGGGAGGGACCCAGTACTTC	CASSLNPGQGGTQYF
TRBD2	TRBV12-3/TRBV12-4	14	few	TRBJ2-1	TGTGCCAGCAGTTTAATGGCAAGCGGGGATGAGCAGTTCTTC	CASSLMASGDEQFF
.	TRBV18	12	.	TRBJ2-5	TGTGCCAGCTCACCACGGAAAGAGACCCAGTACTTC	CASSPRKETQYF
.	TRBV12-3/TRBV12-4	13	many	TRBJ1-1	TGTGCCAGCAGGGTGGGGCTGATCACTGAAGCTTTCTTT	CASRVGLITEAFF
TRBD1	TRBV5-5	16	once	TRBJ2-5	TGTGCCAGCAGCCCTCGACAGGGGAGTAACCAAGAGACCCAGTACTTC	CASSPRQGSNQETQYF
.	TRBV20-1	14	.	TRBJ1-4	TGCAGTGCTAAACGATTCACAACTAATGAAAAACTGTTTTTT	CSAKRFTTNEKLFF
TRBD2	TRBV4-3	18	.	TRBJ2-7	TGCGCCAGCAGCCAAGACCGACTAGCGGGAGGTGGGAGCTACGAGCAGTACTTC	CASSQDRLAGGGSYEQYF
.	TRBV13	15	.	TRBJ2-5	TGTGCCAGCAGCTTAGGAGTTGGCTTTAAAGAGACCCAGTACTTC	CASSLGVGFKETQYF
.	TRBV9	16	.	TRBJ2-1	TGTGCCAGCAGCACGAGTGATGTGGGCTCCTACAATGAGCAGTTCTTC	CASSTSDVGSYNEQFF
.	TRBV29-1	11	.	TRBJ2-5	TGCAGCGTTGATGCCGGAGAGACCCAGTACTTC	CSVDAGETQYF
.	TRBV5-6	14	few	TRBJ1-4	TGTGCCAGCAGCTTGGCCGGGTTTAATGAAAAACTGTTTTTT	CASSLAGFNEKLFF
.	TRBV5-1	14	many	TRBJ2-3	TGCGCCAGCGCGCCCGGAGCGGTCGTAGATACGCAGTATTTT	CASAPGAVVDTQYF
TRBD1	TRBV7-2	16	.	TRBJ2-1	TGTGCCAGCAGCTTAGAGGTTCGGGACAGGGGTAATGAGCAGTTCTTC	CASSLEVRDRGNEQFF
.	TRBV20-1	16	.	TRBJ2-3	TGCAGTGCTAGTGATACTCAGGGTCTGGGCACAGATACGCAGTATTTT	CSASDTQGLGTDTQYF
.	TRBV6-2/TRBV6-3	16	few	TRBJ2-6	TGTGCCAGCAGTTACCTCCTCGGCTCTGGGGCCAACGTCCTGACTTTC	CASSYLLGSGANVLTF